Shown below are 14 T cell receptor beta chains from a single sample sequenced in a study of blood T cell repertoires in COVID-19. Profiling relied on immunoSEQ multiplex PCR, and the TCRdb table lists in-frame clones only, not all of them. This sample has about 130,000 clones, with 92% found just once. Sequenced material: peripheral blood. The receptors come from a man aged 50-60 years with COVID-19, enrolled during active disease.

This sequence joins TRBV7-9 and TRBJ2-7; a weak D match, TRBD2 (6 bases). Looked up from germline, CDR1 is SEHNR and CDR2 is FQNEAQ (reference sequence). The CDR3 is 12 residues long. The V end lost 3 bases, the J end lost 6 bases, and 9 bases lay between the germline ends. As DNA, the CDR3 is TGTGCCAGCAGCTTCGGGGGATCCGAGCAGTACGTC. Translation gives CASSFGGSEQYV.

The chain joins TRBV19 to TRBJ1-4, with D uncertain. Germline CDR1 and CDR2: LNHDA and SQIVND (reference sequence). V dropped 5 bases and J dropped 4 bases, with 17 bases sitting between them. This CDR3 is 16 amino acids long. The CDR3: CASSWSGRELNEKLFF. The CDR3 nucleotides are TGTGCCAGTAGTTGGTCGGGAAGGGAACTTAATGAAAAACTGTTTTTT.

J is TRBJ1-2 and V is TRBV19, with TRBD1 matching over 9 bases. Germline CDR1 and CDR2: LNHDA and SQIVND (reference sequence). The CDR3 spans 14 residues. Trimming at V came to 5 bases and at J to 6 bases, leaving 7 bases not matched to a gene. This CDR3 reads CASSAGQGGHGYTF. CDR3 DNA sequence: TGTGCCAGTAGTGCGGGACAGGGAGGACATGGCTACACCTTC.

V gene TRBV5-4 combines with J gene TRBJ1-2; 7 positions match TRBD1. With 6 bases clipped from V and 3 bases from J, the junction kept 11 bases outside the gene matches. Germline assignment: CDR1 SGHNT and CDR2 YYREEE (reference sequence). The CDR3 is made up of 15 amino acids. CDR3 in amino acids: CASTSRDRRDYGYTF. In nucleotides, the CDR3 is TGTGCCAGCACCTCTCGGGACAGACGCGACTATGGCTACACCTTC.

This sequence joins TRBV4-2 and TRBJ2-7; 9 nucleotides agree with TRBD1. CDR1 is LGHNA and CDR2 is YNFKEQ in the germline V gene. Losses at the gene ends were 3 bases for V and 5 bases for J; bases not matched to a gene: 5. The CDR3 runs 14 residues. The CDR3 reads CASSHYGQGHEQYF. The CDR3, as DNA: TGTGCCAGCAGCCATTACGGACAGGGGCACGAGCAGTACTTC.

This chain links TRBV21-1 with TRBJ2-7; no DNA check was done on the table's D call, TRBD2. TRBV21-1 is designated a pseudogene. This CDR3 is 13 amino acids long. The CDR3 protein is CASGGALIYEQYV. CDR3 nucleotides: TGTGCCAGCGGAGGGGCCTTAATCTACGAGCAGTACGTC.

The chain is built from TRBV2 and TRBJ2-3; TRBD2 agrees at 9 bases. The germline gives CDR1 SNHLY, CDR2 FYNNEI. This CDR3 comprises 15 residues. V was pared by 4 bases and J by 2 bases, with 4 bases of the junction left unmatched. CDR3 region: CASSVSGRFTDTQYF. The CDR3 nucleotides read TGTGCCAGCAGTGTTAGCGGGAGATTCACAGATACGCAGTATTTT.

This clone was observed a single time. This sequence joins TRBV4-2 and TRBJ2-7; 9 positions agree with TRBD2. V shed 5 bases, J shed 2 bases, and the junction held 4 bases outside the gene matches. Germline CDR1 LGHNA, CDR2 YNFKEQ. This CDR3 has 14 residues. CDR3 coding DNA: TGTGCCAGCAGCGGGACTAGCTCTCCCTACGAGCAGTACTTC. Its translation: CASSGTSSPYEQYF.

The chain is built from TRBV5-1 and TRBJ2-7; D is possibly TRBD1 (6 bases). This CDR3 is built from 13 residues. Germline CDR1 is SGHRS and CDR2 is YFSETQ. Trimming pared 4 bases from V and 6 bases from J, leaving 14 bases between. CDR3 bases: TGCGCCAGCAGCGCATCAGGGGTCAGCGAGCAGTACTTC. This gives the protein CASSASGVSEQYF.

This chain uses TRBV6-5 with TRBJ1-6; TRBD1 might be the D (5 bases). V lost 2 bases and J 4 bases, leaving 9 bases between the germline ends. CDR1 is MNHEY and CDR2 is SVGAGI in the germline V gene. The CDR3 has 15 residues. The CDR3 DNA reads as TGTGCCAGCAGTTACGGGGGGGTATATAATTCACCCCTCCACTTT. It translates to CASSYGGVYNSPLHF.

The chain has TRBV11-2 and TRBJ2-5, with a possible D match to TRBD1 (6 bases). Germline V gives CDR1 SGHAT, CDR2 FQNNGV. Trimming removed 5 bases at V and 2 bases at J, with 15 bases between. CDR3 length: 15 amino acids. The CDR3, as DNA: TGTGCCAGCAGCCCACAGGGCGTGGAACAAGAGACCCAGTACTTC. Encoded protein: CASSPQGVEQETQYF. Full variable domain (missing parts from reference TRBV11-2 and TRBJ2-5): EAGVAQSPRYKIIEKRQSVAFWCNPISGHATLYWYQQILGQGPKLLIQFQNNGVVDDSQLPKDRFSAERLKGVDSTLKIQPAKLEDSAVYLCASSPQGVEQETQYFGPGTRLLVL.

The chain employs TRBV4-3 and TRBJ2-1; TRBD2 aligns across 12 bases. The CDR3 is 16 amino acids. V trimming: 0 bases; J trimming: 8 bases; junction bases outside the gene matches: 5. The germline CDR1 and CDR2 sequences are LGHNA and YSLEER. The CDR3 spells CASSQDLAGGGDEQFF. The CDR3, as DNA: TGCGCCAGCAGCCAAGACCTAGCGGGGGGGGGCGATGAGCAGTTCTTC.

The chain links TRBV10-3 to TRBJ2-3, with 9 bases aligning to TRBD2. Losses at the gene ends were 3 bases for V and 3 bases for J; bases not matched to a gene: 4. The CDR3 covers 15 residues. CDR1 ENHRY and CDR2 SYGVKD come from the germline V gene. The CDR3 nucleotides are TGTGCCATCAGTGAAGCGGGAGGTATGACAGATACGCAGTATTTT. This sequence encodes CAISEAGGMTDTQYF.

V is TRBV4-3 and J is TRBJ2-6; 10 bases agree with TRBD2. The germline V gene encodes CDR1 LGHNA and CDR2 YSLEER. V dropped 0 bases and J dropped 0; count of bases not matched to a gene: 8. CDR3 length equals 20 residues. Written as DNA, the CDR3 is TGCGCCAGCAGCCAAGATCCGCTAGCGGGAGTAACCTCTGGGGCCAACGTCCTGACTTTC. It encodes CASSQDPLAGVTSGANVLTF.